This TCR beta chain was sequenced during a study of cytomegalovirus exposure and HLA in healthy donors. CDR1 is LNHDA and CDR2 is SQIVND in the germline V gene (reference sequence). J was trimmed by 5 bases and V by 8 bases; bases with no gene match: 8. CDR3 length equals 15 residues. In the PCR, 60 Vbeta and 13 Jbeta primers were used. Data came from immunoSEQ multiplex PCR; TCRdb stores just in-frame clones and leaves some out. The table lists roughly 160,000 clones, around 77% of them singletons. Sequenced: PBMCs. The receptor's source is a woman between 25 and 40 years old in good health and CMV-seronegative. The V call is TRBV19, the J call TRBJ2-1; 11 nucleotides line up with TRBD2. CDR3 in amino acids: CASAALAGVNNEQFF. In DNA, the CDR3 is TGTGCCAGTGCCGCACTAGCGGGGGTGAACAATGAGCAGTTCTTC.